A single sample is the source of the 7 T cell receptor beta chains below, sequenced in a study of beta chain features in type 1 diabetes. General observations from the study: Type 1 diabetes patients showed a moderate but significant shortening of TCRB CDR3s in all four CD4+ subsets.

What was sequenced were expressed TCRB transcripts, since all of the isolated RNA had been reverse transcribed. Produced via immunoSEQ multiplex PCR; TCRdb's table is partial and in-frame only. The profile shows 600,000 to 700,000 clones, around 15% of them singletons. Their antigens remain unidentified. The specimen sequenced was naive CD4+ T cells from blood. The receptors originated from a man between 18 and 35 years old with type 1 diabetes.

Only one count was recorded for this clone. This chain connects TRBV25-1 to TRBJ2-5; TRBD2 might be the D (5 bases). The length of the CDR3 is 13 residues. Germline V CDR1 and CDR2: MGHDK, SYGVNS. The V gene lost 6 bases and the J gene lost 4 bases, with 12 bases spanning the gap. CDR3 nucleotide sequence: TGTGCCAGCAGCCGGGCAGAGGGAGAGACCCAGTACTTC. It codes for CASSRAEGETQYF.

The CDR3 sequence is CASSPTTSGISYNEQFF. The CDR3 DNA reads TGTGCCAGCAGCCCCACGACTAGCGGGATATCCTACAATGAGCAGTTCTTC. V and J are TRBV4-2 and TRBJ2-1, with 11 bases aligning to TRBD2. CDR1 and CDR2 from the germline V gene are LGHNA and YNFKEQ. The CDR3 totals 17 residues. The V gene end was trimmed by 4 bases and the J gene end by 1 base; junction bases not matched to a gene: 6.

J is TRBJ1-1 and V is TRBV11-2, with D perhaps TRBD1 (6 bases). CDR3 length equals 17 residues. The germline V and J ends were trimmed by 4 bases and 1 base, with 19 bases remaining between them. The germline V gene encodes CDR1 SGHAT and CDR2 FQNNGV. The CDR3 DNA follows: TGTGCCAGCAGCTACAGAGGGGGGGGTGAGTCGAACACTGAAGCTTTCTTT. Protein: CASSYRGGGESNTEAFF.

The chain links TRBV30 to TRBJ1-5, with no clear D. CDR3 length equals 15 residues. CDR1 is GTSNPN, CDR2 SVGIG, per germline (reference sequence). V was shortened by 3 bases and J by 0 bases, with 12 bases between the two germline ends. The CDR3 spells CAWSTYGSSNQPQHF. The CDR3 bases are TGTGCCTGGAGCACTTACGGCAGTAGCAATCAGCCCCAGCATTTT.

This chain uses TRBV5-1 with TRBJ2-3, with 7 bases that match TRBD1. The CDR3 contains 14 residues. V shed 6 bases and J 7 bases; nucleotides not matched to a gene: 11. The germline gives CDR1 SGHRS, CDR2 YFSETQ. DNA for the CDR3: TGCGCCAGCACGTCCTACAGGGGCCCCAATACGCAGTATTTT. Translation gives CASTSYRGPNTQYF.

V and J are TRBV30 and TRBJ2-1; no reliable D call. CDR1 is GTSNPN and CDR2 is SVGIG in the germline V gene (reference sequence). The CDR3 is made up of 11 amino acids. Trimming shortened V by 0 bases and J by 14 bases, and 11 bases separated the two germline ends. CDR3 bases: TGTGCCTGGAGTGTCATGGCCTCTGAGTTCTTC. It yields the protein CAWSVMASEFF. The variable domain in full, completed from reference TRBV30 and TRBJ2-1, reads SQTIHQWPATLVQPVGSPLSLECTVEGTSNPNLYWYRQAAGRGLQLLFYSVGIGQISSEVPQNLSASRPQDRQFILSSKKLLLSDSGFYLCAWSVMASEFFGPGTRLTVL.

This chain uses TRBV11-2 with TRBJ2-5; TRBD1 agrees at 8 bases. From germline, CDR1 is SGHAT and CDR2 FQNNGV. The CDR3 runs to 13 residues. Germline trimming cut 5 bases from V and 3 bases from J; bases unmatched to any gene: 2. The CDR3 nucleotides read TGTGCCAGCAGCACAGGGGGGAAAGAGACCCAGTACTTC. Protein sequence: CASSTGGKETQYF.